The TCR beta chain described here comes from a study of blood T cell repertoires in COVID-19. Turning to the study itself: COVID-19 samples, acute and convalescent, were from the United States, Italy and Spain.

Germline V lookup: CDR1 SGDLS, CDR2 YYNGEE. Trimming took 8 bases from V and 2 from J; bases not matched to a gene: 3. The CDR3 extends over 12 amino acids. Assay used: immunoSEQ multiplex PCR; TCRdb lists only in-frame clones, some missing. This table holds about 26,000 clones, about 90% found once. This clonotype originated in a human donor in a cohort sampled during active COVID-19. The chain joins TRBV9 to TRBJ2-7; the match to TRBD1 covers 8 bases. The source material was peripheral blood. CDR3: CARGQGPYEQYV. CDR3 sequence (DNA): TGTGCCAGAGGACAGGGCCCCTACGAGCAGTACGTC.